The 30 T cell receptor beta chains below all came from one sample that was sequenced in a study of post-analysis software for immune sequencing data. Study results and limitations: The five TRBV segments detected at higher frequency in patients than in controls included TRBV5-6, TRBV5-1 and TRBV20-1.

Presence of unique molecular identifiers characterized the TCR beta cDNA libraries. TCRdb recomputed calls from the PCR reads with MiXCR, one row per CDR3 protein. The sample holds approximately 180,000 distinct CDR3 sequences, approximately 30% seen once. Their recognized antigens are unknown. Material for sequencing was blood. These receptors originate from a girl aged 10 to 17 with multiple sclerosis.

This clonotype was detected many times. This chain connects TRBV11-2 to TRBJ1-2; the D is unclear. This CDR3 has 14 amino acids. Germline V gene lookup returns CDR1 SGHAT and CDR2 FQNNGV. V gave up 1 base and J gave up 0 bases, with 6 bases separating them. The CDR3 sequence: CASSLAGANYGYTF. In nucleotides, the CDR3 is TGTGCCAGCAGCTTAGCGGGAGCTAACTATGGCTACACCTTC.

This clonotype was picked up a small number of times. J is TRBJ2-5 and V is TRBV5-1, with 8 bases lining up with TRBD1. Germline V gene lookup returns CDR1 SGHRS and CDR2 YFSETQ. The length of the CDR3 is 18 residues. Germline trimming cut 0 bases from V and 5 bases from J; bases unmatched to any gene: 15. In nucleotides, the CDR3 is TGCGCCAGCAGCTTGGCCATACGGACAGGGAGCATGGGGGAGACCCAGTACTTC. The encoded protein is CASSLAIRTGSMGETQYF.

This clonotype was seen a single time. The rearrangement uses TRBV29-1 and TRBJ1-2, with TRBD1 matching over 8 bases. Germline assignment: CDR1 SQVTM and CDR2 ANQGSEA. The CDR3 extends over 14 amino acids. Trimming cost V 6 bases and J 4 bases; bases outside gene matches: 10. In nucleotides, the CDR3 is TGCAGCGTAGCCATTGACAGGGGCCTCTATGGCTACACCTTC. Protein: CSVAIDRGLYGYTF.

As concerns this clonotype: Just one base apart from a much larger clone, this may be a read error. This chain connects TRBV6-5 to TRBJ2-1; 7 bases agree with TRBD2. This CDR3 is built from 15 residues. Germline V gives CDR1 MNHEY, CDR2 SVGAGI. In DNA form, the CDR3 reads TGTGTCAGCCTCGCGCCGGGACTAAAAGGGAATGAGCAGTTCTTC. Amino acids: CVSLAPGLKGNEQFF.

The chain joins TRBV27 to TRBJ2-4; 7 nucleotides agree with TRBD1. The DNA end is a closer match to TRBJ2-7, so the J assignment may be wrong. From germline, CDR1 is MNHEY and CDR2 SMNVEV (reference sequence). This CDR3 region has 16 residues. The CDR3 DNA sequence: TGTGCCAGCAGGTATAACCCTACAGGGGAAATCTACGAGCAGTACTTC. This gives the protein CASRYNPTGEIYEQYF.

V usage is TRBV5-1 and J usage is TRBJ2-2; possible D gene TRBD2, 5 bases. CDR3 size: 15 residues. V lost 4 bases to trimming and J lost 3 bases, with 13 bases between them. The germline gives CDR1 SGHRS, CDR2 YFSETQ. This CDR3 reads CASSAEGVYTGELFF. CDR3 sequence (DNA): TGCGCCAGCAGCGCCGAGGGAGTTTACACCGGGGAGCTGTTTTTT.

The chain uses TRBV5-1 and TRBJ2-5; D uncertain. Germline V CDR1 and CDR2: SGHRS, YFSETQ. Trimming took 5 bases from V and 5 from J, leaving 16 bases between them. The CDR3 runs to 14 residues. The CDR3 sequence is CASRLNGHRETQYF. The CDR3 DNA follows: TGCGCCAGCAGGTTAAACGGCCATCGGGAGACCCAGTACTTC.

This clonotype was counted many times. V gene TRBV7-2 combines with J gene TRBJ2-3, with D possibly being TRBD2 (5 bases). V lost 4 bases and J 1 base, leaving 15 bases between the germline ends. The CDR3 is 16 residues long. Germline loops: CDR1 SGHTA, CDR2 FQGNSA. The CDR3: CASSYSVTSRTDTQYF. The CDR3 DNA is TGTGCCAGCAGCTACAGCGTCACTAGTCGCACAGATACGCAGTATTTT.

This clonotype has just a few counts. The chain combines TRBV27 with TRBJ1-5; D is uncertain. From germline, CDR1 is MNHEY and CDR2 SMNVEV (reference sequence). Deletions cut 3 bases from V and 1 base from J, with 7 bases between. The CDR3 totals 14 residues. Here the CDR3 reads CASSFGQSNQPQHF. As DNA, the CDR3 is TGTGCCAGCAGTTTCGGGCAGAGCAATCAGCCCCAGCATTTT.

The V call is TRBV20-1, the J call TRBJ2-7; TRBD1 aligns across 9 bases. Germline CDR1 DFQATT, CDR2 SNEGSKA (reference sequence). J gave up 6 bases and V 3 bases, and 9 bases lay outside the gene matches. This CDR3 is 14 amino acids long. This CDR3 reads CSARRGTGSSEQYF. As DNA, the CDR3 is TGCAGTGCTAGGCGAGGGACAGGGAGTTCCGAGCAGTACTTC.

This clonotype has a single count. A much larger clone lies a single base off, so this may be a read error. This chain links TRBV12-3 or TRBV12-4 with TRBJ2-5; 7 nucleotides line up with TRBD2. The CDR3 has 16 amino acids. The CDR3 DNA reads as TGTGTCAGCAGCCCCATCCTTGGGAGGGACCAAGAGACCCAGTACTTC. It codes for CVSSPILGRDQETQYF.

This clonotype was seen a few times. The rearrangement joins TRBV30 to TRBJ2-5; no clear D gene. V was pared by 1 base and J by 11 bases, with 23 bases between. The V gene's germline CDR1 is GTSNPN and CDR2 SVGIG (reference sequence). The CDR3 runs 15 residues. Here the CDR3 reads CAWSGGSRSYTEQYF. Here the CDR3 DNA reads TGTGCCTGGAGTGGTGGATCTAGATCTTATACTGAGCAGTACTTC.

V gene TRBV3-1 combines with J gene TRBJ2-2, with a weak D call TRBD2 (6 bases). Trimming shortened V by 6 bases and J by 3 bases, and 14 bases separated the two germline ends. Germline loops: CDR1 LGHDT, CDR2 YNNKEL (reference sequence). The CDR3 has 15 amino acids. The CDR3: CASSSGGSDTGELFF. In DNA, the CDR3 is TGTGCCAGCAGTAGTGGAGGGAGTGACACCGGGGAGCTGTTTTTT.

The chain uses TRBV5-1 and TRBJ1-1, with a possible D match to TRBD1 (6 bases). V lost 0 bases and J 2 bases, leaving 11 bases between the germline ends. Germline-derived CDR1 and CDR2 are SGHRS and YFSETQ. The CDR3 has 15 amino acids. In nucleotides, the CDR3 is TGCGCCAGCAGCTTGGGAGCAGGGGCTAACACTGAAGCTTTCTTT. Translating gives CASSLGAGANTEAFF.

V gene TRBV12-3 or TRBV12-4 combines with J gene TRBJ2-1; 14 nucleotides agree with TRBD2. This CDR3 spans 16 amino acids. Trimming took 7 bases from V and 3 from J; bases not matched to a gene: 5. The CDR3 DNA reads as TGTGCCAGCAACCCGGGACTAGCGGGAGACTACAATGAGCAGTTCTTC. Residues: CASNPGLAGDYNEQFF.

This clonotype was counted many times. This chain joins TRBV7-3 and TRBJ1-5, with no clear D. The CDR3 is 13 amino acids. Germline CDR1 reads SGHTA; CDR2 reads FQGTGA. The V gene lost 5 bases and the J gene lost 1 base, with 6 bases spanning the gap. The CDR3 region is CASSLQSNQPQHF. The CDR3 DNA sequence: TGTGCCAGCAGCCTACAAAGCAATCAGCCCCAGCATTTT.

This clonotype has a count of ten or more. This sequence joins TRBV4-1 and TRBJ2-5, with D uncertain. The CDR3 runs to 15 residues. The germline V and J ends were trimmed by 3 bases and 3 bases, with 14 bases remaining between them. The germline V gene has CDR1 MGHRA and CDR2 YSYEKL. The CDR3 loop reads CASSQGPGRKETQYF. DNA for the CDR3: TGCGCCAGCAGCCAGGGCCCCGGAAGAAAAGAGACCCAGTACTTC.

The chain links TRBV20-1 to TRBJ2-1; 15 bases agree with TRBD2. This CDR3 region has 15 residues. Germline CDR1 and CDR2: DFQATT and SNEGSKA (reference sequence). The V and J ends lost 0 bases and 12 bases, in that order; junction bases with no gene match: 6. CDR3 region: CSARDPGLAGGGQFF. The CDR3 DNA reads as TGCAGTGCTAGAGACCCGGGACTAGCGGGAGGCGGGCAGTTCTTC.

The chain couples TRBV20-1 to TRBJ2-3; no clear D gene. The CDR3 runs to 14 residues. V was shortened by 5 bases and J by 2 bases, with 14 bases between the two germline ends. The germline CDR1 and CDR2 sequences are DFQATT and SNEGSKA (reference sequence). CDR3 sequence (DNA): TGCAGTGCTCCCGTGTCGAAATTCACAGATACGCAGTATTTT. Translating gives CSAPVSKFTDTQYF.

This clonotype was seen only once. This may be a read error: a much more frequent sequence differs by one nucleotide. The V gene is TRBV29-1, the J gene TRBJ1-1, with D tentatively TRBD1 (5 bases). CDR3 length equals 13 residues. Germline V gene data show CDR1 as SQVTM and CDR2 as ANQGSEA. V was pared by 6 bases and J by 4 bases, with 15 bases between. CDR3 DNA sequence: TGCAGCGTGCACAGGAATAAGAGCACTGAAGCTTTCTTT. As protein: CSVHRNKSTEAFF.

Many counts were recorded for this clonotype. The rearrangement uses TRBV12-3 or TRBV12-4 and TRBJ1-2, with TRBD1 as a possible D gene (5 bases). The CDR3 length is 15 residues. V gave up 3 bases and J gave up 3 bases, with 14 bases separating them. CDR3 nucleotides: TGTGCCAGCAGTTTTGGGTCAGGGAAGGACTATGGCTACACCTTC. The encoded protein is CASSFGSGKDYGYTF.

This clonotype came up a few times. The V and J genes are TRBV9 and TRBJ2-3; possible D gene TRBD2, 7 bases. The CDR3 has 17 amino acids. Trimming removed 5 bases from V and 1 base from J, with 20 bases in between. Germline loops: CDR1 SGDLS, CDR2 YYNGEE. The CDR3 region has the DNA TGTGCCAGCAGTTCCCTCTCGGGGGGCTGGGGCACAGATACGCAGTATTTT. This sequence encodes CASSSLSGGWGTDTQYF.

This clonotype was seen ten or more times. V and J are TRBV20-1 and TRBJ1-2; TRBD1 might be the D (6 bases). Trimming cost V 6 bases and J 4 bases, with 21 bases left between them. Germline V gene lookup returns CDR1 DFQATT and CDR2 SNEGSKA (reference sequence). The length of the CDR3 is 15 residues. CDR3 in DNA: TGCAGTGCCCAAGGGGGGACGGGGTACGGCTATGGCTACACCTTC. Translated: CSAQGGTGYGYGYTF.

This clonotype was seen at least ten times. This chain uses TRBV5-5 with TRBJ1-2; D unclear. Per the germline V gene, CDR1 is SGHKS and CDR2 is YYEKEE (reference sequence). Deletions cut 2 bases from V and 8 bases from J, with 16 bases between. The CDR3 covers 14 residues. The CDR3: CASSFSRVTQGYTF. The DNA of the CDR3 is TGTGCCAGCAGCTTTAGTAGAGTCACCCAGGGCTACACCTTC. The complete variable domain, with remaining parts taken from reference TRBV5-5 and TRBJ1-2, reads DAGVTQSPTHLIKTRGQQVTLRCSPISGHKSVSWYQQVLGQGPQFIFQYYEKEERGRGNFPDRFSARQFPNYSSELNVNALLLGDSALYLCASSFSRVTQGYTFGSGTRLTVV.

This clonotype has more than one count but fewer than ten. V and J are TRBV3-1 and TRBJ1-2; D may be TRBD1 (5 bases). Germline loops: CDR1 LGHDT, CDR2 YNNKEL (reference sequence). This CDR3 comprises 15 residues. The V end was cut by 0 bases, the J end by 8 bases, with 16 bases between. The CDR3 protein is CASSQEGLRAPGYTF. In nucleotides, the CDR3 is TGTGCCAGCAGCCAAGAGGGACTGAGGGCCCCCGGCTACACCTTC.

This clonotype was seen only a few times. A much larger clone differs from this one at a single base, so this may be a read error. The genes are TRBV20-1 and TRBJ2-4; no clear D gene. The germline V gene encodes CDR1 DFQATT and CDR2 SNEGSKA (reference sequence). CDR3 length: 10 residues. Trimming removed 1 base at V and 13 bases at J, with 8 bases between. CDR3 bases: TGCAGTGCTAGAGGTAATGAGCAGTACTTC. It codes for CSARGNEQYF.

The V gene is TRBV7-9, the J gene TRBJ1-2, with TRBD1 matching over 7 bases. Looked up from germline, CDR1 is SEHNR and CDR2 is FQNEAQ (reference sequence). The CDR3 sequence is 15 residues long. V lost 5 bases, J lost 6 bases, and 12 bases stayed unmatched. The CDR3 is CASSPQGEPGNGYTF. DNA for the CDR3: TGTGCCAGCAGCCCGCAGGGGGAGCCGGGCAATGGCTACACCTTC.

There are many counts of this clonotype. This chain uses TRBV11-2 with TRBJ2-3; D uncertain. In germline, CDR1 is SGHAT, CDR2 FQNNGV. Trimming removed 4 bases at V and 6 bases at J, with 14 bases between. This CDR3 spans 14 amino acids. CDR3 protein: CASSWWLDADTQYF. CDR3 sequence (DNA): TGTGCCAGCAGCTGGTGGCTAGATGCGGATACGCAGTATTTT.

This clonotype appeared many times. The V and J genes are TRBV6-2 or TRBV6-3 and TRBJ2-1, with TRBD2 matching 7 bases. Germline V gene lookup returns CDR1 MNHEY and CDR2 SVGEGT. The junction had 13 bases not matched to a gene; V was cut back by 8 bases and J by 6 bases. The CDR3 consists of 15 residues. For the CDR3, the DNA is TGTGCCAGCGGGCCCCCTGCACTAGCGACCAATGAGCAGTTCTTC. Its protein product is CASGPPALATNEQFF.

This clonotype was seen ten or more times. The genes are TRBV12-3 or TRBV12-4 and TRBJ2-5; D might be TRBD1 (5 bases). The germline V and J ends were trimmed by 2 bases and 5 bases, with 15 bases remaining between them. The CDR3 is 15 residues long. CDR3 residues: CASSLYTGPSETQYF. The CDR3 bases are TGTGCCAGCAGTTTATATACAGGTCCTTCCGAGACCCAGTACTTC.